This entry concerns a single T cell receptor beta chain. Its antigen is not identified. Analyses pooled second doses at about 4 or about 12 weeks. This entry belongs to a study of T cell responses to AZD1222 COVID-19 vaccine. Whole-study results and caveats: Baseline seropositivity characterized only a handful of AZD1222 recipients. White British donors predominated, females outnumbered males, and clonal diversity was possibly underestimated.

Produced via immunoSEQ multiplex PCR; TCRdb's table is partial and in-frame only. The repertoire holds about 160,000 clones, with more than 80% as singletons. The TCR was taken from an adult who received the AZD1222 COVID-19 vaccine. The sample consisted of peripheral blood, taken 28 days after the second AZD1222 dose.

The CDR3 nucleotides are TGTGCCACCAGCAGTGCCCAAGGACAACCCGAGTCCTACAATGAGCAGTTCTTC. This encodes CATSSAQGQPESYNEQFF. This chain joins TRBV15 and TRBJ2-1, with D possibly being TRBD1 (5 bases). Germline-derived CDR1 and CDR2 are LNHNV and YYDKDF (reference sequence). This CDR3 region has 18 residues. Deletions cut 3 bases from V and 1 base from J, with 19 bases between.